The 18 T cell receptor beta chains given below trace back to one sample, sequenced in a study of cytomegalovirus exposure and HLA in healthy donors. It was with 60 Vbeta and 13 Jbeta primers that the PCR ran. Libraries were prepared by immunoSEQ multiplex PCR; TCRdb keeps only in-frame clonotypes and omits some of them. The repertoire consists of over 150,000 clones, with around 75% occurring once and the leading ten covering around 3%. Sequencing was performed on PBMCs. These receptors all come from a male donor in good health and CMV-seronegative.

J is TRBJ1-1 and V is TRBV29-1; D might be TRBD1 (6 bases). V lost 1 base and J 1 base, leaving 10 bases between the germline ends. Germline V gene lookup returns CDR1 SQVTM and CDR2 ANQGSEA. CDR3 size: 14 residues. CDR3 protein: CSVEAQGRNTEAFF. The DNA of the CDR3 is TGCAGCGTTGAAGCCCAGGGGAGGAACACTGAAGCTTTCTTT.

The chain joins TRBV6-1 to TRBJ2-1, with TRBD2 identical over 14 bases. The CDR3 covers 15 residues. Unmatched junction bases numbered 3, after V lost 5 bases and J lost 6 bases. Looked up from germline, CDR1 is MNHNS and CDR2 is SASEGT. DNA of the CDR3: TGTGCCAGCAGTCCGACTAGCGGGAGGGTCAATGAGCAGTTCTTC. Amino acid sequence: CASSPTSGRVNEQFF.

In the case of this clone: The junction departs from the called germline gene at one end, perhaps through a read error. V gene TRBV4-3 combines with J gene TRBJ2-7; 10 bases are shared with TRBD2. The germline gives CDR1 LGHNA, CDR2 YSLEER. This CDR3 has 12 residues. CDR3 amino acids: CASSQDGTSVNF. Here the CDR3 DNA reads TGCGCCAGCAGCCAAGATGGGACTAGCGTCAACTTC.

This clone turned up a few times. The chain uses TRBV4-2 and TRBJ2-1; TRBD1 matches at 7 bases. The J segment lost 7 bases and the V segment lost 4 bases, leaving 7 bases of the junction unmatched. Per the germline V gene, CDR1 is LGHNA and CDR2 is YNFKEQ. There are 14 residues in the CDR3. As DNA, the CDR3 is TGTGCCAGCAGCCCTTACAGGGGAGAGAATGAGCAGTTCTTC. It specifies CASSPYRGENEQFF.

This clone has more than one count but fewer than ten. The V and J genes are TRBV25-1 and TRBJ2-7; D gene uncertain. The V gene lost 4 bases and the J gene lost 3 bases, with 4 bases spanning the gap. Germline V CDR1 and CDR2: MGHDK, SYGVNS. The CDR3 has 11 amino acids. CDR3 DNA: TGTGCCAGCAGTGTGAGCTACGAGCAGTACTTC. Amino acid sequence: CASSVSYEQYF.

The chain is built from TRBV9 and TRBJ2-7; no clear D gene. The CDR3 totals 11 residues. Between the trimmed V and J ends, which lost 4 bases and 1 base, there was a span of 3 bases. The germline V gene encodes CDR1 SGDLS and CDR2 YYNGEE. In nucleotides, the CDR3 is TGTGCCAGCAGCCGTTCCTACGAGCAGTACTTC. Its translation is CASSRSYEQYF.

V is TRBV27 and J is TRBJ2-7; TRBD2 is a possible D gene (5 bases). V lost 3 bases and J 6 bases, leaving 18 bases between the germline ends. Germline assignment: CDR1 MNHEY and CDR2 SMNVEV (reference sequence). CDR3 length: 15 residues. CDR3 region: CASSFAPTSDGEQYF. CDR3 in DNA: TGTGCCAGCAGTTTTGCCCCAACTAGTGATGGCGAGCAGTACTTC.

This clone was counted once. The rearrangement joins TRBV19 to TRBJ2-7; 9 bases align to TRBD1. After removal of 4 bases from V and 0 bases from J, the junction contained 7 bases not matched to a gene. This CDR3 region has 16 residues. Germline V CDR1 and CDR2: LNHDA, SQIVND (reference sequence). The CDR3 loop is CASSNPGTGSSYEQYF. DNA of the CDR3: TGTGCCAGTAGTAACCCCGGGACAGGGAGCTCCTACGAGCAGTACTTC.

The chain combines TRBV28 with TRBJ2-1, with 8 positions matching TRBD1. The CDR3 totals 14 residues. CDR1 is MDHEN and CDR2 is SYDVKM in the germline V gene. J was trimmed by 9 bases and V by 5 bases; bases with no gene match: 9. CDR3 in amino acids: CASSPGQAIFEQFF. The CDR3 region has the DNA TGTGCCAGCAGTCCGGGACAGGCCATATTTGAGCAGTTCTTC. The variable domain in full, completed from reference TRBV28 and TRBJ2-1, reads DVKVTQSSRYLVKRTGEKVFLECVQDMDHENMFWYRQDPGLGLRLIYFSYDVKMKEKGDIPEGYSVSREKKERFSLILESASTNQTSMYLCASSPGQAIFEQFFGPGTRLTVL.

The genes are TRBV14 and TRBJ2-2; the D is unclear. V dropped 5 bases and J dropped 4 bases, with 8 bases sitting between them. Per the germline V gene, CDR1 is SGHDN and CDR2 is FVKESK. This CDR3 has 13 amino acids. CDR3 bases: TGTGCCAGCAGCAACCAGGTCACCGGGGAGCTGTTTTTT. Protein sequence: CASSNQVTGELFF.

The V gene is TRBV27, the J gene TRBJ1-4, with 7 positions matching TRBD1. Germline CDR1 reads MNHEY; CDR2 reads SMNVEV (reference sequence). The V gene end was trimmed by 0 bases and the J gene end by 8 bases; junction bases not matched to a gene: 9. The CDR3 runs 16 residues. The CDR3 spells CASSLSIGGTVEKLFF. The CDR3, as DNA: TGTGCCAGCAGTTTATCGATAGGGGGCACAGTGGAAAAACTGTTTTTT.

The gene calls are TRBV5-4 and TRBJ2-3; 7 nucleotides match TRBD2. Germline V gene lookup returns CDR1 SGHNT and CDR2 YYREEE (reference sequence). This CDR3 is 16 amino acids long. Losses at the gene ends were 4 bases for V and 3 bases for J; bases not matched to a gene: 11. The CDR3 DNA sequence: TGTGCCAGCAGCCAACGGACTAGAACTAGGACAGATACGCAGTATTTT. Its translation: CASSQRTRTRTDTQYF.

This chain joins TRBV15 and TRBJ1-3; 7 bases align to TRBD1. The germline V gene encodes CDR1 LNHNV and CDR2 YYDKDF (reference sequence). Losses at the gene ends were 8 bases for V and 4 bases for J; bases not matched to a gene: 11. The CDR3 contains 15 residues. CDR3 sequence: CATASGLGGGNTIYF. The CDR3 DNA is TGTGCCACCGCCTCAGGGTTAGGGGGCGGAAACACCATATATTTT.

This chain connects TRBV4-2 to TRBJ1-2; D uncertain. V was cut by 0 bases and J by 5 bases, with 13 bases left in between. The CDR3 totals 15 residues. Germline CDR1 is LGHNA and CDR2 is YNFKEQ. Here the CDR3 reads CASSQDPNTAYGYTF. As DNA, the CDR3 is TGTGCCAGCAGCCAAGATCCCAACACCGCTTATGGCTACACCTTC.

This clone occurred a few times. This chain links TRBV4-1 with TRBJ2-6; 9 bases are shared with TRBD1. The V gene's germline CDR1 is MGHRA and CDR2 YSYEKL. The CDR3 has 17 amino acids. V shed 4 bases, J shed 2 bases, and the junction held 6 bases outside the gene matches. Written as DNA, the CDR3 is TGCGCCAGCAGCCCACTACAGGGGGCAGCTGGGGCCAACGTCCTGACTTTC. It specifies CASSPLQGAAGANVLTF.

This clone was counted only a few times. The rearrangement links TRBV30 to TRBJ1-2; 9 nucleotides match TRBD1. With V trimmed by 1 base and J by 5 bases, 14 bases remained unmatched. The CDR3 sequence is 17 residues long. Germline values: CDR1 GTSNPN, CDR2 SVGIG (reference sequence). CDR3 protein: CAWSGDRVQGAWYGYTF. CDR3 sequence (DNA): TGTGCCTGGAGTGGTGACCGGGTACAGGGGGCATGGTATGGCTACACCTTC.

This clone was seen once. CDR3 in DNA: TGTGCCAGCAACAAAAACAATTTGGGCAATCAGCCCCAGCATTTT. It translates to CASNKNNLGNQPQHF. This chain uses TRBV28 with TRBJ1-5; D unresolved. In germline, CDR1 is MDHEN, CDR2 SYDVKM. V gave up 7 bases and J gave up 2 bases, with 15 bases separating them. This CDR3 is built from 15 residues.

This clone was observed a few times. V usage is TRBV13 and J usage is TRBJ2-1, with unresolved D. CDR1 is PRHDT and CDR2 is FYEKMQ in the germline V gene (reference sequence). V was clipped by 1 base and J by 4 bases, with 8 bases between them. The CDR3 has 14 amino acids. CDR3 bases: TGTGCCAGCAGCTTAGCGGAGCTTTACAATGAGCAGTTCTTC. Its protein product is CASSLAELYNEQFF.